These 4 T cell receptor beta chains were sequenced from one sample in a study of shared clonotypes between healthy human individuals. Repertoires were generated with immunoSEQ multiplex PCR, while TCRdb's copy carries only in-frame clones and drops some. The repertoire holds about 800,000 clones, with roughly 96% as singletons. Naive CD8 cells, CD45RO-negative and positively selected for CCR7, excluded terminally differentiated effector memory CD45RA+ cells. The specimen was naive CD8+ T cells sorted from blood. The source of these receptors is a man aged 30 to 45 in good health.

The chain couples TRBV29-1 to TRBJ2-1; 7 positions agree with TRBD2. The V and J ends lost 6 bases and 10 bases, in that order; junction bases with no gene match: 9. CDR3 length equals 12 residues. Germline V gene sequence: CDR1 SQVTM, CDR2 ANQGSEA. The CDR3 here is CSVVSGLMEQFF. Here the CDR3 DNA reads TGCAGCGTCGTATCGGGACTAATGGAGCAGTTCTTC.

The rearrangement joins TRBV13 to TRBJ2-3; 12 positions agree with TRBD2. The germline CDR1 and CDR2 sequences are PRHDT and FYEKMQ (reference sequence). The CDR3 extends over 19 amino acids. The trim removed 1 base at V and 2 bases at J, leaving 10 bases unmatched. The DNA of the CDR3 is TGTGCCAGCAGCTTAGAGTCTAGCGGGAGGGCCGTAGTCACAGATACGCAGTATTTT. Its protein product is CASSLESSGRAVVTDTQYF.

DNA of the CDR3: TGTGCCAGCAGCTCGCCCTCCGACTTAAATCAGAACTATGGCTACACCTTC. Amino acids: CASSSPSDLNQNYGYTF. The V and J genes are TRBV7-9 and TRBJ1-2; D gene ambiguous. CDR3 length: 17 residues. Germline CDR1 reads SEHNR; CDR2 reads FQNEAQ (reference sequence). V was pared by 4 bases and J by 2 bases, with 20 bases between. Together with reference TRBV7-9 and TRBJ1-2, the CDR3 gives the full variable domain: DTGVSQNPRHKITKRGQNVTFRCDPISEHNRLYWYRQTLGQGPEFLTYFQNEAQLEKSRLLSDRFSAERPKGSFSTLEIQRTEQGDSAMYLCASSSPSDLNQNYGYTFGSGTRLTVV.

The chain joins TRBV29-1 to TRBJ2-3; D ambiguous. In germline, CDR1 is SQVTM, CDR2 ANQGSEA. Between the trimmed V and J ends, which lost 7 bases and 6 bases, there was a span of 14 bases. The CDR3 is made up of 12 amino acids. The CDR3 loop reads CSAGRIPDTQYF. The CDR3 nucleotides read TGCAGCGCCGGAAGGATACCGGATACGCAGTATTTT.